These T cell receptor beta chains were read from a single sample in a study of OX40 agonist ivuxolimab in advanced cancers. Here immunoSEQ multiplex PCR was the method, and the copy in TCRdb shows in-frame clones only, minus some. Here the sample spans 100,000 to 120,000 clones, 91% being singletons. The starting material was CD4+ or CD8+ T cells sorted from blood, obtained in a trial of the OX40 agonist ivuxolimab. These receptors all come from an adult with an advanced solid tumor such as melanoma, head and neck, liver or kidney cancer. Both conserved end residues are part of each CDR3. D genes are given only for firm matches. Part of the rows lack a size; the others show once, few, many or a class for expanded clones.

V	length	J	D	size	DNA	CDR3
TRBV5-4	17	TRBJ2-1	.	.	TGTGCCAGCAGCTTGGGGCGGGGACAGTCCTCTTACAATGAGCAGTTCTTC	CASSLGRGQSSYNEQFF
TRBV5-4	14	TRBJ2-5	.	.	TGTGCCAGCAGCTCAGGACTGAACCAAGAGACCCAGTACTTC	CASSSGLNQETQYF
TRBV4-1	16	TRBJ2-1	TRBD1	.	TGCGCCAGCAGGACTACAGGGGCGCCGGCGTACAATGAGCAGTTCTTC	CASRTTGAPAYNEQFF
TRBV10-3	16	TRBJ2-7	TRBD1	once	TGTGCCATCAGTGATTACGGGACAGGGGGCTCCTACGAGCAGTACTTC	CAISDYGTGGSYEQYF
TRBV19	15	TRBJ2-2	TRBD1	.	TGTGCCACCGAACTGGGTGGTGGACAGGGCCGGGGGCTGTTTTTT	CATELGGGQGRGLFF
TRBV6-5	14	TRBJ2-7	.	.	TGTGCCAGCTACGTCGCGGGGCGCCCCTACGAGCAGTACTTC	CASYVAGRPYEQYF
TRBV10-1	15	TRBJ2-1	TRBD1	.	TGCGCCAGCAGTGAGGGGACAGGGGAAAGGAATGAGCAGTTCTTC	CASSEGTGERNEQFF
TRBV7-2	13	TRBJ2-2	.	.	TGTGCCAGCAGCTTCGGGACAACCGGGGAGCTGTTTTTT	CASSFGTTGELFF
TRBV10-3	15	TRBJ1-1	TRBD1	.	TGTGCCATCAGCCCCCTCGACCAGGGGGACACTGAAGCTTTCTTT	CAISPLDQGDTEAFF
TRBV10-3	16	TRBJ2-3	TRBD1	.	TGTGCCACCAGACAGTGGGGGACAGGGGAGGCAGATACGCAGTATTTT	CATRQWGTGEADTQYF
TRBV5-4	14	TRBJ1-2	.	medium-sized	TGTGCCAGCAGCTTGGGAGGCAGCAACTATGGCTACACCTTC	CASSLGGSNYGYTF
TRBV2	12	TRBJ1-2	.	.	TGTGCCAGCAGTGGCAGGGACTATGGCTACACCTTC	CASSGRDYGYTF
TRBV5-4	13	TRBJ1-2	.	.	TGTGCCAGCAGCTTGGAGGTCGGGTATGGCTACACCTTC	CASSLEVGYGYTF
TRBV5-1	16	TRBJ2-1	.	.	TGCGCCAGCAGCGCCCTAGGGGGGGCTGCGGGGAATGAGCAGTTCTTC	CASSALGGAAGNEQFF
TRBV4-2	15	TRBJ1-2	TRBD1	once	TGTGCCAGCAGCCAAGAGGGACAGGGGGCGGTTGGCTACACCTTC	CASSQEGQGAVGYTF
TRBV5-1	15	TRBJ2-3	.	.	TGCGCCAGCAGCTTGGCCGGGCGGTCCACAGATACGCAGTATTTT	CASSLAGRSTDTQYF
TRBV29-1	12	TRBJ1-1	.	.	TGCAGCGTTGAAGATCAGGGTCTGGCAGCTTTCTTT	CSVEDQGLAAFF
TRBV19	14	TRBJ2-3	.	.	TGTGCCAGTACCTCGACTGGGGGCACAGATACGCAGTATTTT	CASTSTGGTDTQYF
TRBV2	13	TRBJ2-1	.	.	TGTGCCACCCGAGCAGGACCCCTCAATGAGCAGTTCTTC	CATRAGPLNEQFF
TRBV19	16	TRBJ2-6	.	.	TGTGCCAGTAGTGGCAGACTGGTGGGCGGGGCCAACGTCCTGACTTTC	CASSGRLVGGANVLTF
TRBV7-6	13	TRBJ1-2	.	.	TGTGCCAGCAGCTTAAAACGGACCTATGGCTACACCTTC	CASSLKRTYGYTF
TRBV7-6	14	TRBJ2-2	.	few	TGTGCCAGCAGCCTTACAGGCGGCACCGGGGAGCTGTTTTTT	CASSLTGGTGELFF
TRBV18	15	TRBJ2-1	TRBD2	.	TGTGCCAGCTTCTCTAGCGGGGGGACCTACAATGAGCAGTTCTTC	CASFSSGGTYNEQFF
TRBV5-1	12	TRBJ2-3	TRBD1	.	TGCGCCAGCAGCTTACAGGGGGCCACGCAGTATTTT	CASSLQGATQYF
TRBV5-1	14	TRBJ1-2	TRBD1	.	TGCGCCAGCAGCTTGGCCGGGACAGGGGGAGGCTACACCTTC	CASSLAGTGGGYTF
TRBV5-4	14	TRBJ2-5	TRBD1	.	TGTGCCAGCGGCCCAGGGGGCGCAGGGGAGACCCAGTACTTC	CASGPGGAGETQYF
TRBV6-1	15	TRBJ2-7	TRBD1	.	TGTGCCAGCAGCAGCTATGGGACAGGGCTCGACGAGCAGTACTTC	CASSSYGTGLDEQYF
TRBV6-6	13	TRBJ2-7	.	once	TGTGCCAGCAGTTCCTTGGACAGTTACGAGCAGTACTTC	CASSSLDSYEQYF
TRBV6-1	14	TRBJ2-7	TRBD2	.	TGTGCCAGCAGCCGGAGCGGGGGGCCCTACGAGCAGTACTTC	CASSRSGGPYEQYF
TRBV11-3	16	TRBJ2-7	.	.	TGTGCCAGCAGCTTGGCGGGACACCGGAGCTCGTACGAGCAGTACTTC	CASSLAGHRSSYEQYF
TRBV15	16	TRBJ1-1	TRBD1	.	TGTGCCACCAGGGACCGAGGGGGCGTTCGGGGGCCTGAAGCTTTCTTT	CATRDRGGVRGPEAFF
TRBV7-9	14	TRBJ2-7	.	.	TGTGCCAGCAGCTTAGCGGCCCCAAGCTACGAGCAGTACTTC	CASSLAAPSYEQYF
TRBV6-1	14	TRBJ1-2	.	.	TGTGCCAGCACGAAGGAGGACGGAATCTATGGCTACACCTTC	CASTKEDGIYGYTF
TRBV19	12	TRBJ1-2	TRBD1	.	TGTGCCAGTGGGGACAGGACCTATGGCTACACCTTC	CASGDRTYGYTF
TRBV5-6	15	TRBJ1-5	.	.	TGTGCCAGCAGCTTGGGCGGGCAGGTGCGACAGCCCCAGCATTTT	CASSLGGQVRQPQHF
TRBV29-1	14	TRBJ2-1	.	.	TGCAGCGTTATGGACAGACTATCCTACAATGAGCAGTTCTTC	CSVMDRLSYNEQFF
TRBV6-6	14	TRBJ2-7	.	.	TGTGCCAGCAGAAGGGGCGACTCCACCTACGAGCAGTACTTC	CASRRGDSTYEQYF
TRBV2	14	TRBJ1-6	.	.	TGTGCCTCGGGAGTGGCAGGAGGGGAATCACCCCTCCACTTT	CASGVAGGESPLHF
TRBV13	15	TRBJ2-7	.	once	TGTGCCAGCAGCCTCCGTGGGGGAGCTCGCGACGAGCAGTACTTC	CASSLRGGARDEQYF
TRBV7-9	15	TRBJ1-4	.	.	TGTGCCAGCAGCGACCGACAAGGGCTTAATGAAAAACTGTTTTTT	CASSDRQGLNEKLFF
TRBV6-5	15	TRBJ2-5	TRBD1	.	TGTGCCAGCAGTTACTCCACAGGGGCTCAAGAGACCCAGTACTTC	CASSYSTGAQETQYF
TRBV6-1	15	TRBJ1-1	TRBD1	.	TGTGCCAGCAGAGAAACCGGGACAGGGAACACTGAAGCTTTCTTT	CASRETGTGNTEAFF
TRBV5-8	12	TRBJ1-2	.	.	TGTGCCAGCAGCCGATACAAGTTTGGCTACACCTTC	CASSRYKFGYTF
TRBV11-3	15	TRBJ2-7	TRBD2	few	TGTGCCAGCAGCTTAGAGCCGGGAGGGCTGAACGAGCAGTACTTC	CASSLEPGGLNEQYF
TRBV7-3	12	TRBJ2-7	.	.	TGTGCCAGCGGGCCAGGCCCCTACGAGCAGTACTTC	CASGPGPYEQYF
TRBV2	15	TRBJ2-3	.	.	TGTGCCAGCAGTGAAGCGCGCTCAGGGGTTGATACGCAGTATTTT	CASSEARSGVDTQYF
TRBV28	15	TRBJ1-6	.	.	TGTGCCAGCAGTTTCTCGACAGGAATAGGCTCACCCCTCCACTTT	CASSFSTGIGSPLHF
TRBV7-9	15	TRBJ1-5	TRBD1	few	TGTGCCAGCAGCGCGGACAGGGCAGTGAATCAGCCCCAGCATTTT	CASSADRAVNQPQHF
TRBV5-1	14	TRBJ1-3	.	.	TGCGCCAGCAGCTTGGGGACAGCTGGAAACACCATATATTTT	CASSLGTAGNTIYF
TRBV18	13	TRBJ1-2	.	.	TGTGCCAGCTCAAAGGCCGGGAGCTATGGCTACACCTTC	CASSKAGSYGYTF
TRBV2	15	TRBJ2-3	TRBD1	.	TGTGCCAGCAGTGAAGTGGGACAGGGCACAGATACGCAGTATTTT	CASSEVGQGTDTQYF
TRBV18	15	TRBJ2-7	TRBD1	.	TGTGCCAGCTCACCAAGGACAGGGGGCGGATACGAGCAGTACTTC	CASSPRTGGGYEQYF
TRBV6-5	15	TRBJ2-2	.	.	TGTGCCAGCAGTTTGGGCGGGCCCTGGACCGGGGAGCTGTTTTTT	CASSLGGPWTGELFF
TRBV7-6	14	TRBJ2-5	TRBD1	.	TGTGCCAGCAGCCAAGGGACAGCACAAGAGACCCAGTACTTC	CASSQGTAQETQYF
TRBV7-2	14	TRBJ1-4	.	.	TGTGCCAGCAGCCCCAGGTTCCAGAATGAAAAACTGTTTTTT	CASSPRFQNEKLFF
TRBV5-4	15	TRBJ1-1	TRBD1	.	TGTGCCAGCAGCCGGGCAGGGGGCTTGAACACTGAAGCTTTCTTT	CASSRAGGLNTEAFF